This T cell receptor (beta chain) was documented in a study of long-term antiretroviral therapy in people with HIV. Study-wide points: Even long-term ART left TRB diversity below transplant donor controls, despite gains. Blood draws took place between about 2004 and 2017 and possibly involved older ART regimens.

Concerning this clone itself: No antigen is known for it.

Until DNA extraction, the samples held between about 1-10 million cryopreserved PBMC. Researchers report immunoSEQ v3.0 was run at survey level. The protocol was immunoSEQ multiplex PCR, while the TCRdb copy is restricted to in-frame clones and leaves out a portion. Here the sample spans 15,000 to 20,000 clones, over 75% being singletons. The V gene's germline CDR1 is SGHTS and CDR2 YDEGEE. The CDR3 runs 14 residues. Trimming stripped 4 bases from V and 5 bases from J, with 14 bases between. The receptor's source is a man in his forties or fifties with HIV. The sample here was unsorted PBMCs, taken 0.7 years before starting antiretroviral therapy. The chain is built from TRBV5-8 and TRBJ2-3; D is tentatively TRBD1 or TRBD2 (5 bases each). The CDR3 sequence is CASSARDPLDTQYF. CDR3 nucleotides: TGTGCCAGCAGCGCCCGGGACCCCCTAGATACGCAGTATTTT. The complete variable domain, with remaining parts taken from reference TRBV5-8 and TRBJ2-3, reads EAGVTQSPTHLIKTRGQQATLRCSPISGHTSVYWYQQALGLGLQFLLWYDEGEERNRGNFPPRFSGRQFPNYSSELNVNALELEDSALYLCASSARDPLDTQYFGPGTRLTVL.